A selection of T cell receptor beta chains follows, all from one sample in a study of blood T cell repertoires in COVID-19. Clones were sequenced by immunoSEQ multiplex PCR, and TCRdb holds only the in-frame ones, with some missing. The data contain under 150,000 clones, more than 75% of them singletons. The sequencing input was peripheral blood. The source is a man aged 40-49 years with acute or convalescent COVID-19. Each CDR3 is given with its conserved first and last residue. D genes are given only for firm matches. Only some rows state a clone size, as once, few, many or a class for expanded clones.

NA | TRBJ1-2 | NA | TRBV5-1 | TGCGCCAGCAGCTTAAATGCCCAGGGCTACACCTTC | CASSLNAQGYTF
TRBD2 | TRBJ2-3 | NA | TRBV9 | TGTGCCAGCTCACTAGCGGGGGGGGAAGTAGATACGCAGTATTTT | CASSLAGGEVDTQYF
TRBD2 | TRBJ2-1 | NA | TRBV12-3/TRBV12-4 | TGTGCCAGCAGCCTAGGACTAGATGTTGAGCAGTTCTTC | CASSLGLDVEQFF
TRBD2 | TRBJ2-3 | NA | TRBV7-6 | TGTGCCAGCAGCTCCCGGACTAGCGGGGGGGCCAGCACAGATACGCAGTATTTT | CASSSRTSGGASTDTQYF
TRBD2 | TRBJ2-3 | NA | TRBV9 | TGTGCCAGCAGCTCCAGGACTAGCGGGGATACGCAGTATTTT | CASSSRTSGDTQYF
TRBD1 | TRBJ2-7 | NA | TRBV10-3 | TGTGCCATCAGTGACGTGGGACAGGCCTACGAGCAGTACTTC | CAISDVGQAYEQYF
TRBD2 | TRBJ2-3 | few | TRBV4-2 | TGTGCCAGCAGCCAAGAAGTGGCGGGGGGGCCGGACGCAGATACGCAGTATTTT | CASSQEVAGGPDADTQYF
TRBD1 | TRBJ1-4 | NA | TRBV19 | TGTGCCAGTAGTGCCAGACAGGGCCCGGGGCAAATGGAAAAACTGTTTTTT | CASSARQGPGQMEKLFF
TRBD1 | TRBJ2-1 | NA | TRBV30 | TGTGCCTGGAAAGGTCAGGGGGATGCCAATGAGCAGTTCTTC | CAWKGQGDANEQFF
NA | TRBJ2-7 | NA | TRBV19 | TGTGCCAGTAGTACGACAGGAAACTCCTACGAGCAGTACTTC | CASSTTGNSYEQYF
NA | TRBJ1-6 | once | TRBV6-6 | TGTGCCAGCAGTTCCGGCGGCTCCTATAATTCACCCCTCCACTTT | CASSSGGSYNSPLHF
NA | TRBJ1-2 | once | TRBV4-1 | TGCGCCAGCAGCCATAAAGGTCTCAGGGTTAACTATGGCTACACCTTC | CASSHKGLRVNYGYTF
NA | TRBJ2-1 | NA | TRBV6-5 | TGTGCCAGCACGCGGGGGCGGCTCCACAATGAGCAGTTCTTC | CASTRGRLHNEQFF
NA | TRBJ2-5 | NA | TRBV2 | TGTGCCAGCGGCCTCCAGGGGAGAGAGACCCAGTACTTC | CASGLQGRETQYF